This section outlines one T cell receptor beta chain sequence together with its context. The sample is drawn from a study of blood T cell repertoires in COVID-19. Study background: Specimens from acute and convalescent COVID-19 originated in the United States, Italy and Spain. The analysed material was cDNA or gDNA that came from T cells, B-cell-depleted T cells, or PBMCs.

In the authors' methods: Reference gene primer amplification gave nucleated cell count estimates. Sequencing used immunoSEQ multiplex PCR; TCRdb keeps in-frame clones, though not all of them. The V and J calls and clone size are taken from that table; D and trimming were inferred from the DNA. The data contain about 89,000 clones, approximately 86% of them singletons. The CDR3 runs 14 residues. The V gene end was trimmed by 5 bases and the J gene end by 6 bases; junction bases not matched to a gene: 6. Germline V CDR1 and CDR2: MNHNY, SVGAGI (reference sequence). The V gene is TRBV6-6, the J gene TRBJ2-1, with TRBD2 matching 8 bases. This TCR was sampled from a male donor with acute or convalescent COVID-19. What was sequenced was peripheral blood. Written as DNA, the CDR3 is TGTGCCAGCAGTCACGGGGGGGCCCTCAATGAGCAGTTCTTC. Protein: CASSHGGALNEQFF.